A selection of T cell receptor beta chains follows, all from one sample in a study of CD8+CD57+ T cells in acquired aplastic anemia. TCRdb re-derived calls from the reads in MiXCR, one entry per CDR3 protein. The table lists 89,000 or so distinct CDR3 sequences, 65% to 70% of them singletons, with roughly two thirds in the top ten. Sequencing was carried out using sorted CD4+, CD8+, or CD8+CD57+ T cells (not recorded which) from PBMCs. The receptors derive from a human donor with aplastic anemia. Both conserved end residues are part of each CDR3. The D gene is left open where the match is weak. Rows may omit the clone size; those that give it use once, few, many or a size class.

>many|TRBV6-5|TRBJ2-7|.
CASSYPGQAYEQYF
TGTGCCAGCAGTTACCCCGGACAAGCCTACGAGCAGTACTTC
>few|TRBV7-6|TRBJ2-1|.
CASSPSSGEQFF
TGTGCCAGCAGCCCCTCCTCGGGGGAGCAGTTCTTC
>.|TRBV10-3|TRBJ1-2|.
CASGKQETNYGYTF
TGTGCCTCGGGGAAACAGGAGACTAACTATGGCTACACCTTC
>many|TRBV6-1|TRBJ2-2|.
CASSGDTFANTGELFF
TGTGCCAGCAGTGGGGACACTTTCGCGAACACCGGGGAGCTGTTTTTT
>.|TRBV11-2|TRBJ1-2|.
CASSVRPNALGYGYTF
TGTGCCAGCAGCGTCCGTCCGAATGCCCTAGGGTATGGCTACACCTTC
>.|TRBV10-2|TRBJ2-7|.
CASSESYEQYF
TGCGCCAGCAGTGAAAGTTACGAGCAGTACTTC
>.|TRBV19|TRBJ1-1|TRBD1
CASVDRAKTMNTEAFF
TGTGCCAGTGTTGACAGGGCGAAAACCATGAACACTGAAGCTTTCTTT
>.|TRBV10-3|TRBJ1-6|.
CASSSGPNSPLHF
TGTGCCAGCAGCTCGGGCCCAAATTCACCCCTCCACTTT
>.|TRBV20-1|TRBJ1-5|.
CSARRGIDQPQHF
TGCAGTGCTAGGCGGGGTATAGATCAGCCCCAGCATTTT
>once|TRBV19|TRBJ1-6|TRBD1
CASSETGLNSPLHF
TGTGCCAGTAGTGAGACAGGGCTAAATTCACCCCTCCACTTT
>.|TRBV2|TRBJ2-3|.
CASSLYTDTQYF
TGTGCCAGCAGTCTCTACACAGATACGCAGTATTTT
>.|TRBV29-1|TRBJ1-6|.
CSVKTPLPNSPLHF
TGCAGCGTTAAGACCCCACTCCCAAATTCACCCCTCCACTTT
>.|TRBV10-3|TRBJ1-1|TRBD1
CAIQQGLNTEAFF
TGTGCCATCCAACAGGGGTTGAACACTGAAGCTTTCTTT
>many|TRBV6-6|TRBJ2-7|TRBD1
CASSYTGDEQYF
TGTGCCAGCAGTTACACAGGGGACGAGCAGTACTTC
>few|TRBV7-2|TRBJ2-5|.
CASSQTETQYF
TGTGCCAGCTCTCAGACGGAGACCCAGTACTTC
>few|TRBV7-8|TRBJ2-1|.
CASSPTSYNEQFF
TGTGCCAGCAGTCCAACATCATACAATGAGCAGTTCTTC
>.|TRBV10-3|TRBJ2-7|.
CASSLGPRTYEQYF
TGTGCCAGCAGCTTAGGGCCCAGGACCTACGAGCAGTACTTC
>.|TRBV5-1|TRBJ1-2|.
CASSLEGVANYGYTF
TGCGCCAGCAGCTTGGAGGGGGTAGCTAACTATGGCTACACCTTC
>many|TRBV5-8|TRBJ2-1|TRBD1
CASSDRGAYNEQFF
TGTGCCAGCAGCGACAGGGGGGCCTACAATGAGCAGTTCTTC
>once|TRBV6-1|TRBJ1-2|.
CASSEWGLMGENYGYTF
TGTGCCAGCAGTGAATGGGGACTCATGGGAGAAAACTATGGCTACACCTTC
>many|TRBV6-4|TRBJ2-1|TRBD2
CASRLLAGGPYEQFF
TGTGCCAGCAGACTTCTAGCGGGAGGGCCCTATGAGCAGTTCTTC
>.|TRBV4-3|TRBJ2-7|.
CASSQDKGSYEQYF
TGCGCCAGCAGCCAAGACAAGGGGTCCTACGAGCAGTACTTC
>.|TRBV20-1|TRBJ1-1|.
CSATRGNTEAFF
TGCAGTGCTACCCGAGGGAACACTGAAGCTTTCTTT